This T cell receptor beta chain was profiled in a study of T cell changes during pregnancy in multiple sclerosis. V was pared by 0 bases and J by 4 bases, with 1 base of the junction left unmatched. The germline gives CDR1 SGDLS, CDR2 YYNGEE. The CDR3 length is 14 residues. The protocol was immunoSEQ multiplex PCR, while the TCRdb copy is restricted to in-frame clones and leaves out a portion. This sample has approximately 64,000 clones, with 90% found just once. This receptor was identified in a female donor in good health, enrolled as a control in a pregnancy study. This chain joins TRBV9 and TRBJ2-3; 8 nucleotides agree with TRBD2. The sample here was peripheral blood, taken in the second trimester of pregnancy. In DNA, the CDR3 is TGTGCCAGCAGCGTAGCGGGGGGGCCAGATACGCAGTATTTT. Protein product: CASSVAGGPDTQYF.